This T cell receptor (beta chain) emerged from a study of graft-versus-host responses after intestinal transplantation. Study-wide background: Isolated intestinal, liver-intestinal, or multivisceral transplants had been given to the recipients. The study, taken as a whole, reports: GvH clones appeared in recipient marrow, some first in ileum or blood.

In regard to this clone: Antigen specificity is unknown.

Assay: immunoSEQ multiplex PCR; the TCRdb copy retains only in-frame clones and omits some. The table includes 80,000 to 95,000 clones, 90% to 95% detected once. This CDR3 region has 16 residues. This receptor was identified in a human donor who received an intestinal transplant. The sample in question was unstimulated CD8+ T cells sorted from spleen or lymph node cells, obtained before intestinal transplant. The chain uses TRBV5-7 and TRBJ2-7, with 9 bases fitting TRBD1. Being an ORF, TRBV5-7 has a function that is uncertain. This chain's CDR3 is CVIRDRELNGSYEQYF. The CDR3, as DNA: TGTGTTATCCGGGACAGGGAACTAAATGGGTCCTACGAGCAGTACTTC.